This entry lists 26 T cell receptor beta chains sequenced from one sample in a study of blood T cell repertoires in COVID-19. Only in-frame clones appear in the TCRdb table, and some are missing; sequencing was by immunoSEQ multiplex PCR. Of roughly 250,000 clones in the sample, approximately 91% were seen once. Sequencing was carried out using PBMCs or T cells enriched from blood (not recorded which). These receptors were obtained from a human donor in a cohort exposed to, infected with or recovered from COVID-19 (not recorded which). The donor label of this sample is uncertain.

The chain's CDR3 is CAWKRGGLFGANVLTF. CDR3 DNA sequence: TGTGCCTGGAAGCGGGGGGGACTGTTTGGGGCCAACGTCCTGACTTTC. V and J are TRBV30 and TRBJ2-6; TRBD2 matches at 10 bases. V was clipped by 4 bases and J by 3 bases; unmatched bases: 6. The CDR3 runs to 16 residues. From germline, CDR1 is GTSNPN and CDR2 SVGIG (reference sequence).

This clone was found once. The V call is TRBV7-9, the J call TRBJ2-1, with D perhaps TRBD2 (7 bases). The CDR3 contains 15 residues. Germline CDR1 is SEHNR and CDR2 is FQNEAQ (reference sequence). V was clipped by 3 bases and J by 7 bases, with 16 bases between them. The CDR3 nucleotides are TGTGCCAGCAGCTTGCCGGCGGGGGCGCGTAATGAGCAGTTCTTC. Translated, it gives CASSLPAGARNEQFF.

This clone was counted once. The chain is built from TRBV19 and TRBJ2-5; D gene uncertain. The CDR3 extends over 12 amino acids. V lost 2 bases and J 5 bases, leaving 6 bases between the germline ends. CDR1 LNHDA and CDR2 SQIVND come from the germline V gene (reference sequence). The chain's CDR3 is CASSISAETQYF. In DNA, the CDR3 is TGTGCCAGTAGTATAAGTGCGGAGACCCAGTACTTC.

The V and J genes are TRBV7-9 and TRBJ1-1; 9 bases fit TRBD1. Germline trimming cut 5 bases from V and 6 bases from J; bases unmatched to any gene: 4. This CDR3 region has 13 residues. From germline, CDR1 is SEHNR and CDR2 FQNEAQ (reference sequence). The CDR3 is CASSRDRAPEAFF. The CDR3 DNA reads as TGTGCCAGCAGCCGGGACAGGGCCCCTGAAGCTTTCTTT.

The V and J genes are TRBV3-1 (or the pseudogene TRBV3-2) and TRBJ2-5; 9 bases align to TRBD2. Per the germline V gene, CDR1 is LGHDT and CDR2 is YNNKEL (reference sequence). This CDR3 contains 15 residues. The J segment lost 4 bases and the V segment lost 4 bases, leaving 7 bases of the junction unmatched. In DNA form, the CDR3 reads TGTGCCAGCAGCCTAGCGGGGGTATCTGGAGAGACCCAGTACTTC. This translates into CASSLAGVSGETQYF.

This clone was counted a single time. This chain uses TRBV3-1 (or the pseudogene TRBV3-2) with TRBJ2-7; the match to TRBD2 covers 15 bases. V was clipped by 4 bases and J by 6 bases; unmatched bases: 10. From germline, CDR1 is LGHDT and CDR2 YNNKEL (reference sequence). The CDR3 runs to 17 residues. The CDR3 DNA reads TGTGCCAGCAGCCTCGGACTAGCGGGGGGGCGCCGGGGCGAGCAGTACTTC. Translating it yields CASSLGLAGGRRGEQYF.

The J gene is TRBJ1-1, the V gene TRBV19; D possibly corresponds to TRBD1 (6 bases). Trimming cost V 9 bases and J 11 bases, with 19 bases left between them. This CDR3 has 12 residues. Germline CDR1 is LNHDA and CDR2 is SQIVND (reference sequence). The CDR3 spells CASRTGLASAFF. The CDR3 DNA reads TGTGCCAGCAGAACAGGGCTCGCCTCGGCTTTCTTT.

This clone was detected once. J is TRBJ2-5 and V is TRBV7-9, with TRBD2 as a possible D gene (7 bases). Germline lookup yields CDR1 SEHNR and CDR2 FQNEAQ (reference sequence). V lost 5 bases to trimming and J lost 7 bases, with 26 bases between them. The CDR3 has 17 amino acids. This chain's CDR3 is CASSPTQGGGHGRTQYF. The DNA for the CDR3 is TGTGCCAGCAGCCCCACCCAGGGCGGGGGACACGGTAGGACCCAGTACTTC.

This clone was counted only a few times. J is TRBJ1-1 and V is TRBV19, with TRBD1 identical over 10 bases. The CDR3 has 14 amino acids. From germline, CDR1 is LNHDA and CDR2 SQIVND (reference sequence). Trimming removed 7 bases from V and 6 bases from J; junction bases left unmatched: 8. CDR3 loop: CASTATGGSSEAFF. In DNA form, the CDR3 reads TGTGCCAGTACCGCGACAGGGGGCTCTTCTGAAGCTTTCTTT.

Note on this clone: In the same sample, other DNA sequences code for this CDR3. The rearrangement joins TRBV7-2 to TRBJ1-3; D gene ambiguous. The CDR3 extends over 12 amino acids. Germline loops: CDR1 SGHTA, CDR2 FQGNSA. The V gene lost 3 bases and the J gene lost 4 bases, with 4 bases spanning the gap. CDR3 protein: CASSFLGNTIYF. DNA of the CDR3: TGTGCCAGCAGCTTCTTAGGAAACACCATATATTTT.

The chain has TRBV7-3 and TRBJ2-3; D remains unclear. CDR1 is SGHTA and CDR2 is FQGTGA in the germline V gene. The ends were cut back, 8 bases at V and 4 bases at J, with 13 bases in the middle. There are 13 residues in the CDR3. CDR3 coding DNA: TGTGCCAGCTCCTACCGCTCCCCAGATACGCAGTATTTT. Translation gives CASSYRSPDTQYF.

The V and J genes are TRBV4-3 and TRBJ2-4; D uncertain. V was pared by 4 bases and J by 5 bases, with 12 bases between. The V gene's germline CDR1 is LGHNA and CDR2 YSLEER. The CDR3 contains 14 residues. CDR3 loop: CASSRNRRENIQYF. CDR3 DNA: TGCGCCAGCAGCCGAAATAGGAGAGAAAACATTCAGTACTTC.

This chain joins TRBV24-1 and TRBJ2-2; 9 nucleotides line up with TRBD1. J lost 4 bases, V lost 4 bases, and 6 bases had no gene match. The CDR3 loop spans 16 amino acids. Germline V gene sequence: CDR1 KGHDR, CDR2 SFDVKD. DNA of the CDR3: TGTGCCACCAGTGAGGGCGGACAGGGGAGCACCGGGGAGCTGTTTTTT. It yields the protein CATSEGGQGSTGELFF.

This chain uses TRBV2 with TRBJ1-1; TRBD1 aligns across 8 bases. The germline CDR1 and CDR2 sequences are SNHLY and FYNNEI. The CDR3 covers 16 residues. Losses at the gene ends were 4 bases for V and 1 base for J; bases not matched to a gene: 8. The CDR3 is CASSASGGAGNTEAFF. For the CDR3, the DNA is TGTGCCAGCAGTGCCTCAGGGGGCGCAGGGAACACTGAAGCTTTCTTT.

The chain's CDR3 is CASSPPGSGNTIYF. DNA of the CDR3: TGTGCCAGCAGTCCACCAGGGTCGGGAAACACCATATATTTT. The genes are TRBV11-2 and TRBJ1-3; D may be TRBD1 (5 bases). Trimming removed 6 bases at V and 4 bases at J, with 13 bases between. The length of the CDR3 is 14 residues. Per the germline V gene, CDR1 is SGHAT and CDR2 is FQNNGV.

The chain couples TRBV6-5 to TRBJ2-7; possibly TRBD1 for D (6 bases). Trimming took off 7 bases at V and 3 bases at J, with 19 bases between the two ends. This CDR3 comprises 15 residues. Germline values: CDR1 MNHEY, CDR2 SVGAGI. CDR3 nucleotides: TGTGCCAGCATCGACCCAAGACAGGACCACTACGAGCAGTACTTC. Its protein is CASIDPRQDHYEQYF.

The chain's CDR3 is CASTSIMDSEQFF. The CDR3 DNA is TGTGCCAGCACCTCTATTATGGACAGTGAGCAGTTCTTC. The chain links TRBV2 to TRBJ2-1, with D perhaps matching TRBD1 (6 bases). In germline, CDR1 is SNHLY, CDR2 FYNNEI. CDR3 length: 13 amino acids. The V gene lost 7 bases and the J gene lost 9 bases, with 16 bases spanning the gap.

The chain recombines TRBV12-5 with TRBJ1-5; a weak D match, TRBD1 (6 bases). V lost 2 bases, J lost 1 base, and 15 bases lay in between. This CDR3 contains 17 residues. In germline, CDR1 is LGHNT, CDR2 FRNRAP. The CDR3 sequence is CASGLLQQGGSNQPQHF. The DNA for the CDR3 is TGTGCTAGTGGTTTGCTACAACAGGGCGGAAGCAATCAGCCCCAGCATTTT.

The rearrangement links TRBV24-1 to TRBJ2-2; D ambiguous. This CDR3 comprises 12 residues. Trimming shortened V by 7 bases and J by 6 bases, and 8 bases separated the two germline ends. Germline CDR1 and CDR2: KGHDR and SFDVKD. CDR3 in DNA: TGTGCCACCAGGGGCCTGGCCGGGGAGCTGTTTTTT. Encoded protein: CATRGLAGELFF.

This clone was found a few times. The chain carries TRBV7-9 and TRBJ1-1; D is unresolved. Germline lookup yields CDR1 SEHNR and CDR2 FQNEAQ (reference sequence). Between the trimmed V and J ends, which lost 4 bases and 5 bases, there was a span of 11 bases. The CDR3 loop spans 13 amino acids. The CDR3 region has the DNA TGTGCCAGCAGCTCCCTAGGATATACTGAAGCTTTCTTT. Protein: CASSSLGYTEAFF.

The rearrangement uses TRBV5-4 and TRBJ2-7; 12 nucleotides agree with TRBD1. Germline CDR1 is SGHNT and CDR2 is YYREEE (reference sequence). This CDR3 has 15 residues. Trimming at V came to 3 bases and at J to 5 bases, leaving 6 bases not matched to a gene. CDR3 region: CASSSAGTGGNEQYF. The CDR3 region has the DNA TGTGCCAGCAGCTCGGCCGGGACAGGGGGCAACGAGCAGTACTTC.

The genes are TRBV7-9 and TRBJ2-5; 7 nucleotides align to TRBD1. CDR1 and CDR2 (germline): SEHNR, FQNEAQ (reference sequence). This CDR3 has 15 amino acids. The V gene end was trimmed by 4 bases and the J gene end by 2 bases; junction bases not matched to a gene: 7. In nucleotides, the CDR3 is TGTGCCAGCAGCTCAGCCCAGGGGGAGCAAGAGACCCAGTACTTC. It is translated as CASSSAQGEQETQYF.

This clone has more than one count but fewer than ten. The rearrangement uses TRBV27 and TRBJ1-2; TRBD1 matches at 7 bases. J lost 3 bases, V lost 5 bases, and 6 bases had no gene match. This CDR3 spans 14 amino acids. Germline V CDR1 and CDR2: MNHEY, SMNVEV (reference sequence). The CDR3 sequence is CASSPQGSYYGYTF. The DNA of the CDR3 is TGTGCCAGCAGTCCACAGGGGAGCTACTATGGCTACACCTTC.

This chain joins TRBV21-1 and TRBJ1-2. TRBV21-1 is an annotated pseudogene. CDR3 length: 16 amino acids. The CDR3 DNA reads TGTGCCAGCAGCAAAGCGCTGTGGAGGGGCGCCTATGGCTACACCTTC. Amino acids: CASSKALWRGAYGYTF.

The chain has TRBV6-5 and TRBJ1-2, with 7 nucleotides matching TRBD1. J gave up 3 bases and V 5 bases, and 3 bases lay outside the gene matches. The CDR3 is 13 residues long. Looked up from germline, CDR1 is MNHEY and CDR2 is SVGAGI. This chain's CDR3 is CASSPDRDYGYTF. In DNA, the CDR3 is TGTGCCAGCAGTCCTGACAGGGACTATGGCTACACCTTC.

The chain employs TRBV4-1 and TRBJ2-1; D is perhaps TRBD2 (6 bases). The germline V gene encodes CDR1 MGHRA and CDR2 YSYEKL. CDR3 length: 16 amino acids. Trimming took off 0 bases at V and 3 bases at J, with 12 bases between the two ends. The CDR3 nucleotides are TGCGCCAGCAGCCAAGACCCGGGGGACCTCTACAATGAGCAGTTCTTC. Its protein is CASSQDPGDLYNEQFF.